This T cell receptor beta chain was sequenced in a study of OX40 agonist ivuxolimab in advanced cancers. At the level of the whole study: Ivuxolimab was a fully human IgG2 agonistic monoclonal antibody targeting the costimulatory receptor OX40 (CD134). Intravenous ivuxolimab was administered to patients every 2 weeks at six dose levels: 0.01, 0.1, 0.3, 1.5, 3 and 10 mg/kg. Of the roughly 52 dose-escalation patients, hepatocellular carcinoma was present in roughly 19, melanoma in approximately 15, renal cell carcinoma in 9 and head and neck cancer in 9. In the dose-escalation cohort, roughly 82% of patients were male, and the mean age was approximately 60 years with a range of about 20 to 90. Patients were allowed to have had prior anti-PD-1, anti-PD-L1 or anti-CTLA-4 therapy, and less than 45% of the dose-escalation patients had previously received checkpoint inhibitors. Partial responses occurred in three dose-escalation patients: two with cutaneous melanoma and one with hepatocellular carcinoma. The point of sequencing TCRbeta in the periphery was to test whether ivuxolimab changed TCR sequence diversity and drove clonal T-cell expansion. The paper describes the monotherapy dose-escalation part (N of about 52 patients) of the phase I trial of ivuxolimab. Results the study describes overall, beyond this receptor: Partial responders in the 0.1-3.0 mg/kg groups had among the lowest normalized peripheral clonal expansion, especially among CD8+ T cells. The antigen specificity of the peripheral T cells that underwent clonal expansion was not determined. After ivuxolimab, more expanded clones were found on average in CD8+ T cells than in CD4+ T cells. Low levels of normalized T-cell clonal expansion were also seen in some patients who did not respond. At doses of 0.1 to 3.0 mg/kg, clonal expansion of both CD4+ and CD8+ blood T cells was observed from baseline to week 6.

For sequencing of the TCRbeta CDR3 region, genomic DNA was extracted from the sorted cells. The immunoSEQ Assay was used for sequencing of TCRbeta CDR3 regions. Not all clones reach the TCRdb copy of this immuneACCESS table, which keeps in-frame sequences only. Checked studies attribute under half of the gap to unresolved V genes and leave the rest unexplained. The sample table shows fewer than 65,000 clones, and roughly 91% are seen once. Of the sample, more than 1.3% falls within the top ten clones. Patients with autoimmune disease history or receiving systemic immunosuppression were excluded from the trial. Peripheral blood for TCR sequencing was drawn from every dose cohort at baseline, at cycle 4 day 1 and at cycle 7 day 1. Samples were obtained from an open-label, multicenter, first-in-human phase I dose-escalation trial of ivuxolimab. Adults with locally advanced or metastatic melanoma, renal cell, hepatocellular, or head and neck squamous cell carcinoma were enrolled in the trial. Before TCR sequencing, CD4+ T cells and CD8+ T cells from peripheral blood were sorted into separate populations.

A word on this clone: The antigen it binds to is not known. The sample holds no much larger clone one base away, and base qualities are not on file.

The CDR3 numbers 15 residues from cysteine through phenylalanine. Only the CDR3 portion is preserved as DNA: 45 bases, with reading frame beginning at the first base. For CDR1 and CDR2, the germline V gene (reference sequence) lists MNHEY and SMNVEV. Relative to germline, V is 1 base shorter and J is 4 bases shorter, with 10 bases between their ends. This TCR derives from an adult with an advanced solid tumor such as melanoma, head and neck, liver or kidney cancer. The chain is encoded by TRBV27 joined to TRBJ2-2, with TRBD2 tentatively as D gene (6 bases match). Material: CD4+ or CD8+ T cells sorted from blood, obtained in a trial of the OX40 agonist ivuxolimab. The sequenced DNA is TGTGCCAGCAGTTTATTAGGAGGGATCACCGGGGAGCTGTTTTTT. It encodes CASSLLGGITGELFF.